Presented here are 22 T cell receptor beta chains from one specimen sequenced in a study of OX40 agonist ivuxolimab in advanced cancers. Clones were read by immunoSEQ multiplex PCR, and TCRdb kept only the in-frame ones, dropping some. The data show about 83,000 clones, about 86% seen once. The sequencing used CD4+ or CD8+ T cells sorted from blood, collected in a trial of the OX40 agonist ivuxolimab. Receptors originate from an adult with an advanced solid tumor such as melanoma, head and neck, liver or kidney cancer.

The chain combines TRBV5-1 with TRBJ2-2; D is possibly TRBD1 (6 bases). Germline V gives CDR1 SGHRS, CDR2 YFSETQ. Deletions cut 4 bases from V and 0 bases from J, with 16 bases between. There are 17 residues in the CDR3. The CDR3 sequence is CASSPDGQPANTGELFF. For the CDR3, the DNA is TGCGCCAGCAGCCCAGATGGACAGCCTGCGAACACCGGGGAGCTGTTTTTT.

The CDR3: CASSRTVNNEQFF. The CDR3 region has the DNA TGTGCCAGCAGCCGGACTGTTAACAATGAGCAGTTCTTC. The V gene is TRBV7-6, the J gene TRBJ2-1, with D perhaps matching TRBD2 (5 bases). This CDR3 is 13 amino acids long. The V and J ends lost 5 bases and 5 bases respectively, with 10 bases between them. Germline V gene data show CDR1 as SGHVS and CDR2 as FNYEAQ.

A few counts support this clone. The V gene is TRBV29-1, the J gene TRBJ2-7; possible D gene TRBD2, 5 bases. The germline V gene has CDR1 SQVTM and CDR2 ANQGSEA. The CDR3 is 12 amino acids. Here the CDR3 DNA reads TGCAGGGACTCCATTGGCCGCCGCGAGCAGTACTTC. Amino acids: CRDSIGRREQYF.

The V and J genes are TRBV2 and TRBJ1-2; D is unresolved. CDR1 SNHLY and CDR2 FYNNEI come from the germline V gene. The germline V and J ends were trimmed by 4 bases and 2 bases, with 8 bases remaining between them. This CDR3 region has 13 residues. The CDR3 loop is CASSAQRNYGYTF. The DNA for the CDR3 is TGTGCCAGCAGTGCCCAGAGAAACTATGGCTACACCTTC.

This clone is medium-sized (0.01 to 0.1%). V is TRBV28 and J is TRBJ1-6, with D possibly matching TRBD1 (5 bases). CDR3 length: 13 amino acids. CDR1 is MDHEN and CDR2 is SYDVKM in the germline V gene. V dropped 8 bases and J dropped 10 bases, with 15 bases sitting between them. The CDR3 DNA follows: TGTGCCAGCCGACAGACCCGGGGATCACCCCTCCACTTT. Translated, it gives CASRQTRGSPLHF. Filled out from reference TRBV28 and TRBJ1-6, the complete variable domain reads DVKVTQSSRYLVKRTGEKVFLECVQDMDHENMFWYRQDPGLGLRLIYFSYDVKMKEKGDIPEGYSVSREKKERFSLILESASTNQTSMYLCASRQTRGSPLHFGNGTRLTVT.

This rearrangement joins TRBV28 to TRBJ1-2; no clear D. The CDR3 sequence is 14 residues long. Per germline, CDR1 MDHEN and CDR2 SYDVKM. Trimming cost V 3 bases and J 3 bases, with 11 bases left between them. CDR3 nucleotide sequence: TGTGCCAGCAGTTTGGTAGGGATCGACTATGGCTACACCTTC. Its protein product is CASSLVGIDYGYTF.

The CDR3 nucleotides read TGTGCCAGCAGTGGGGGACGGTACCCGACGAACACCGGGGAGCTGTTTTTT. It specifies CASSGGRYPTNTGELFF. The rearrangement links TRBV6-1 to TRBJ2-2; D is tentatively TRBD1 or TRBD2 (5 bases each). The CDR3 length is 17 residues. CDR1 and CDR2 from the germline V gene are MNHNS and SASEGT. V was cut by 4 bases and J by 0 bases, with 15 bases left in between.

The chain links TRBV13 to TRBJ2-3; 10 nucleotides line up with TRBD2. CDR3 length: 16 residues. Germline V CDR1 and CDR2: PRHDT, FYEKMQ (reference sequence). V lost 3 bases to trimming and J lost 4 bases; unmatched junction nucleotides: 7. CDR3 sequence reads: CASSFAAGGPADTQYF. The CDR3 nucleotides are TGTGCCAGCAGCTTCGCAGCGGGGGGGCCGGCAGATACGCAGTATTTT.

The chain links TRBV7-9 to TRBJ2-5; D not resolved. V lost 2 bases, J lost 5 bases, and 6 bases lay in between. The CDR3 is 12 amino acids. Germline V gene sequence: CDR1 SEHNR, CDR2 FQNEAQ (reference sequence). Here the CDR3 reads CASSLLGETQYF. CDR3 nucleotides: TGTGCCAGCAGCTTACTCGGGGAGACCCAGTACTTC.

This chain joins TRBV19 and TRBJ2-1; no definite D call. V dropped 3 bases and J dropped 6 bases, with 3 bases sitting between them. Germline V CDR1 and CDR2: LNHDA, SQIVND (reference sequence). The CDR3 totals 11 residues. The CDR3 DNA sequence: TGTGCCAGTAGTATGGGCAATGAGCAGTTCTTC. It yields the protein CASSMGNEQFF.

The sample holds one count of this clone. The chain links TRBV28 to TRBJ2-7; possible D gene TRBD1, 5 bases. Germline assignment: CDR1 MDHEN and CDR2 SYDVKM. The CDR3 consists of 15 residues. Trimming removed 6 bases at V and 2 bases at J, with 17 bases between. DNA of the CDR3: TGTGCCAGCAGCCCCCAGGGATCTATACCCTACGAGCAGTACTTC. It encodes CASSPQGSIPYEQYF.

The CDR3 reads CASSVGAGTANTEAFF. CDR3 in DNA: TGTGCCAGCAGCGTAGGGGCCGGGACAGCGAACACTGAAGCTTTCTTT. The rearrangement links TRBV9 to TRBJ1-1; TRBD1 matches 7 bases. The junction had 6 bases not matched to a gene; V was cut back by 0 bases and J by 1 base. CDR3 length: 16 amino acids. Germline CDR1 and CDR2: SGDLS and YYNGEE.

This clone was picked up one time. CDR3 protein: CASSVQPGGNEQFF. The CDR3 DNA reads as TGTGCCAGCAGTGTGCAGCCGGGGGGGAATGAGCAGTTCTTC. The J gene is TRBJ2-1, the V gene TRBV6-1; 8 positions match TRBD2. Trimming removed 4 bases from V and 7 bases from J; junction bases left unmatched: 6. Germline V gene sequence: CDR1 MNHNS, CDR2 SASEGT. This CDR3 is built from 14 residues.

The chain couples TRBV7-2 to TRBJ1-2, with D possibly being TRBD1 (5 bases). CDR1 SGHTA and CDR2 FQGNSA come from the germline V gene. V was shortened by 2 bases and J by 7 bases, with 17 bases between the two germline ends. The CDR3 is 15 residues long. CDR3 DNA: TGTGCCAGCAGCTTATTTTCCGACAGTTTCGGTGGCTACACCTTC. As protein: CASSLFSDSFGGYTF. The entire variable domain, with the rest obtained from reference TRBV7-2 and TRBJ1-2, is as follows: GAGVSQSPSNKVTEKGKDVELRCDPISGHTALYWYRQSLGQGLEFLIYFQGNSAPDKSGLPSDRFSAERTGGSVSTLTIQRTQQEDSAVYLCASSLFSDSFGGYTFGSGTRLTVV.

This clone has a count of ten or more. This chain joins TRBV19 and TRBJ2-7; 10 positions match TRBD2. Losses at the gene ends were 3 bases for V and 6 bases for J; bases not matched to a gene: 5. Germline V gene lookup returns CDR1 LNHDA and CDR2 SQIVND (reference sequence). CDR3 length: 14 amino acids. Written as DNA, the CDR3 is TGTGCCAGTAGTATCGGACTAGCGGTTCCCGAGCAGTACTTC. Amino acid sequence: CASSIGLAVPEQYF.

This chain joins TRBV9 and TRBJ2-1; 9 bases are a match to TRBD1. The CDR3 has 14 residues. Germline CDR1 and CDR2: SGDLS and YYNGEE. Trimming cost V 0 bases and J 13 bases; bases outside gene matches: 8. The chain's CDR3 is CASSVEHRGPAQFF. CDR3 nucleotides: TGTGCCAGCAGCGTAGAGCACAGGGGGCCAGCTCAGTTCTTC.

V and J are TRBV2 and TRBJ1-6; 9 bases map to TRBD1. The V segment lost 6 bases and the J segment 8 bases; nucleotides outside the gene matches: 8. The germline V gene has CDR1 SNHLY and CDR2 FYNNEI. The CDR3 totals 15 residues. The CDR3 loop is CASRIRTGEDSPLHF. The DNA of the CDR3 is TGTGCCAGCAGGATACGGACAGGGGAGGATTCACCCCTCCACTTT.

J is TRBJ1-1 and V is TRBV4-2; no clear D gene. The V gene lost 4 bases and the J gene lost 1 base, with 13 bases spanning the gap. Germline V lookup: CDR1 LGHNA, CDR2 YNFKEQ. This CDR3 contains 15 residues. The CDR3 sequence: CASSRESAGNTEAFF. In nucleotides, the CDR3 is TGTGCCAGCAGCCGAGAGTCCGCGGGGAACACTGAAGCTTTCTTT.

J is TRBJ2-5 and V is TRBV2; 11 nucleotides agree with TRBD2. In germline, CDR1 is SNHLY, CDR2 FYNNEI. V was clipped by 6 bases and J by 4 bases; unmatched bases: 4. The CDR3 loop spans 14 amino acids. The CDR3 here is CASRRLAGGETQYF. For the CDR3, the DNA is TGTGCCAGCAGGAGGCTAGCGGGGGGAGAGACCCAGTACTTC.

The chain couples TRBV18 to TRBJ1-1, with a possible D match to TRBD1 (6 bases). V was pared by 3 bases and J by 0 bases, with 11 bases between. This CDR3 is 15 amino acids long. In germline, CDR1 is KGHSH, CDR2 LQKENI. CDR3 loop: CASSPAGGLNTEAFF. The CDR3 DNA sequence: TGTGCCAGCTCACCGGCTGGGGGCTTGAACACTGAAGCTTTCTTT.

The rearrangement joins TRBV10-3 to TRBJ2-5, with 7 bases matching TRBD1. V was pared by 6 bases and J by 3 bases, with 7 bases of the junction left unmatched. CDR3 size: 14 residues. Germline lookup yields CDR1 ENHRY and CDR2 SYGVKD. CDR3 nucleotides: TGTGCCATCAGGGACGACAGGGCAGAAGAGACCCAGTACTTC. It codes for CAIRDDRAEETQYF.

This clone was seen a single time. V usage is TRBV2 and J usage is TRBJ2-6, with TRBD1 matching 7 bases. Losses at the gene ends were 5 bases for V and 2 bases for J; bases not matched to a gene: 6. Germline V CDR1 and CDR2: SNHLY, FYNNEI. The length of the CDR3 is 16 residues. The CDR3 DNA follows: TGTGCCAGCAGTTCAACACAGGGGACTGGGGCCAACGTCCTGACTTTC. This sequence encodes CASSSTQGTGANVLTF. Full variable domain (remainder filled in from reference TRBV2 and TRBJ2-6): EPEVTQTPSHQVTQMGQEVILRCVPISNHLYFYWYRQILGQKVEFLVSFYNNEISEKSEIFDDQFSVERPDGSNFTLKIRSTKLEDSAMYFCASSSTQGTGANVLTFGAGSRLTVL.